Here is one T cell receptor (beta chain) with its context. The protocol was immunoSEQ multiplex PCR, while the TCRdb copy is restricted to in-frame clones and leaves out a portion. The sample lists 90,000 or so clones, around 86% seen once, with about 4.9% in the top ten. The data were taken from a study of blood T cell repertoires in COVID-19. The CDR3 is made up of 14 amino acids. From germline, CDR1 is LNHDA and CDR2 SQIVND (reference sequence). Between the trimmed V and J ends, which lost 7 bases and 0 bases, there was a span of 10 bases. This sequence was found in a man between 60 and 70 years old with COVID-19, enrolled during active disease. The chain employs TRBV19 and TRBJ1-3; D is undetermined. Sequencing was carried out using peripheral blood. In nucleotides, the CDR3 is TGTGCCAGTAAACAACAGAGCTCTGGAAACACCATATATTTT. Its protein is CASKQQSSGNTIYF.